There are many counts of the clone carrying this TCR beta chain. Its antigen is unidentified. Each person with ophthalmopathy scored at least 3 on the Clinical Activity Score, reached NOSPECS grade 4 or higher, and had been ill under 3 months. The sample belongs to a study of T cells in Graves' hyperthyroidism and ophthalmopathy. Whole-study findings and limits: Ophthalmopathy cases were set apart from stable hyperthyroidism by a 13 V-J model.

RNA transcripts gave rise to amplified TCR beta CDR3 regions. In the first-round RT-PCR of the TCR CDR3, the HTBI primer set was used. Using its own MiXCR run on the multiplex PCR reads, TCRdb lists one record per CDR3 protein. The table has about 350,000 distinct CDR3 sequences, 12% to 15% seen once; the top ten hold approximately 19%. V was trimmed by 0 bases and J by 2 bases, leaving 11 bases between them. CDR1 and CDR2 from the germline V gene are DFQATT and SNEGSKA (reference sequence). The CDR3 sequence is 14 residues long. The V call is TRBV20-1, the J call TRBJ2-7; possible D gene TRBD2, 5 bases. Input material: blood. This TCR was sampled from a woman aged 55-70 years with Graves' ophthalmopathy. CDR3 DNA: TGCAGTGCTAGAGATGGAGAACTAGCCTACGAGCAGTACTTC. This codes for CSARDGELAYEQYF.